This T cell receptor beta chain was observed in a study of monozygotic twins with inflammatory bowel disease. Study-wide findings and caveats: IBD patients share fewer clonotypes with other people than healthy twins do, especially with disease activity.

Germline assignment: CDR1 PRHDT and CDR2 FYEKMQ (reference sequence). This CDR3 spans 12 amino acids. In the case of this clonotype: Antigen unknown.

cDNA was made in eight separate reactions per sample. TCRdb derives one entry per CDR3 protein from the 5' RACE reads, leaving out DNA. Its listing shows around 410,000 distinct CDR3 sequences. For every donor, one blood sample of over 2 ml was drawn. Sequencing input: blood. The TCR originated in a human donor with ulcerative colitis or Crohn's disease, or a healthy co-twin of an affected twin (not recorded which). The chain is built from TRBV13 and TRBJ1-1; TCRdb lists TRBD1, though no DNA is available to test this call. CDR3 protein: CASSSRQGGAFF.